This TCR beta chain originates from a study of blood T cell repertoires in COVID-19. Clones were sequenced by immunoSEQ multiplex PCR, and TCRdb holds only the in-frame ones, with some missing. Of 200,000 to 300,000 clones in the sample, 80% to 85% were seen once. CDR1 is SGHDT and CDR2 is YYEEEE in the germline V gene. Trimming shortened V by 2 bases and J by 9 bases, and 8 bases separated the two germline ends. The CDR3 has 11 residues. This clone was counted between two and nine times. Input material: peripheral blood. The sequence was obtained from a man aged 40-50 years with acute or convalescent COVID-19. The V and J genes are TRBV5-6 and TRBJ1-2, with D perhaps TRBD1 (6 bases). The CDR3 is CASSFGQSYTF. CDR3 DNA sequence: TGTGCCAGCAGCTTTGGACAGAGCTACACCTTC. Looking up the rest from reference TRBV5-6 and TRBJ1-2 gives the full variable domain: DAGVTQSPTHLIKTRGQQVTLRCSPKSGHDTVSWYQQALGQGPQFIFQYYEEEERQRGNFPDRFSGHQFPNYSSELNVNALLLGDSALYLCASSFGQSYTFGSGTRLTVV.